These 26 T cell receptor beta chains were all obtained from the same sample, sequenced in a study of low-dose radiotherapy and immunotherapy resistance in tumors. Time point of the sample: before trial treatment. cDNA synthesis used a TRAV/TRBV-specific primer set for both chains. With a V-primer adapter and a constant-region primer, TCRs were amplified for roughly 18 PCR cycles. TCRdb reprocessed the reads via MiXCR and lists one record per CDR3 protein. The sample has 75,000 to 95,000 distinct CDR3 sequences; under 20% are singletons. The sequenced sample was PBMCs, obtained before treatment. All receptors come from a male donor with prostate cancer.

This clonotype was picked up many times. The J gene is TRBJ1-2, the V gene TRBV6-1; possibly TRBD1 for D (5 bases). This CDR3 has 13 residues. Germline V lookup: CDR1 MNHNS, CDR2 SASEGT. V lost 2 bases and J lost 8, with 12 bases in between. CDR3 amino acids: CASSEPWGRGYTF. DNA for the CDR3: TGTGCCAGCAGTGAACCGTGGGGCCGCGGCTACACCTTC.

The chain uses TRBV13 and TRBJ1-1; D remains unclear. V lost 5 bases and J lost 1, with 8 bases in between. The CDR3 loop spans 13 amino acids. The germline V gene has CDR1 PRHDT and CDR2 FYEKMQ (reference sequence). The CDR3 protein is CASSAGGNTEAFF. CDR3 coding DNA: TGTGCCAGCAGCGCCGGAGGGAACACTGAAGCTTTCTTT. The full variable domain, with the rest looked up from reference TRBV13 and TRBJ1-1, is AAGVIQSPRHLIKEKRETATLKCYPIPRHDTVYWYQQGPGQDPQFLISFYEKMQSDKGSIPDRFSAQQFSDYHSELNMSSLELGDSALYFCASSAGGNTEAFFGQGTRLTVV.

This clonotype was recorded many times. J is TRBJ1-4 and V is TRBV29-1; possibly TRBD1 for D (5 bases). The V end lost 8 bases, the J end lost 8 bases, and 21 bases lay between the germline ends. Germline V CDR1 and CDR2: SQVTM, ANQGSEA. CDR3 length: 14 residues. CDR3 DNA: TGCAGCCCCGGGTTGGTAGGGACGAGGGAAAAACTGTTTTTT. Translated: CSPGLVGTREKLFF.

The chain has TRBV5-3 and TRBJ2-3; tentatively, D is TRBD2 (6 bases). TRBV5-3 is labeled an ORF, and its function is uncertain. Trimming removed 8 bases at V and 0 bases at J, with 16 bases between. The CDR3 runs to 15 residues. The CDR3 DNA reads as TGTGCCAGCAGCGCGGGACTGGGGAGCACAGATACGCAGTATTTT. Protein product: CASSAGLGSTDTQYF.

This clonotype came up many times. This chain uses TRBV12-3 or TRBV12-4 with TRBJ2-3; TRBD2 aligns across 13 bases. After removal of 8 bases from V and 3 bases from J, the junction contained 14 bases not matched to a gene. The CDR3 has 18 amino acids. DNA of the CDR3: TGTGCCAGCCTGTGGACTAGCGGGGGAGTCGCCCAAACAGATACGCAGTATTTT. This gives the protein CASLWTSGGVAQTDTQYF.

This clonotype was seen many times. The chain has TRBV7-2 and TRBJ1-3; 10 nucleotides agree with TRBD1. V shed 5 bases and J 8 bases; nucleotides not matched to a gene: 6. The CDR3 contains 14 residues. Germline CDR1 and CDR2: SGHTA and FQGNSA. CDR3 in amino acids: CASSKPGQGYTIYF. Written as DNA, the CDR3 is TGTGCCAGCAGCAAACCGGGACAGGGGTACACCATATATTTT.

Ten or more counts support this clonotype. The gene calls are TRBV5-5 and TRBJ2-2; no definite D call. Trimming removed 1 base at V and 0 bases at J, with 10 bases between. The CDR3 contains 16 residues. Germline CDR1 is SGHKS and CDR2 is YYEKEE (reference sequence). The CDR3 sequence is CASSLQANANTGELFF. In DNA form, the CDR3 reads TGTGCCAGCAGCTTGCAGGCGAATGCGAACACCGGGGAGCTGTTTTTT.

Comments on this clonotype: This may come from a read error, since a much larger clone is one base off. The V call is TRBV9, the J call TRBJ1-4; D perhaps matches TRBD1 (5 bases). CDR3 length equals 13 residues. CDR1 is SGDLS and CDR2 is YYNGEE in the germline V gene. DNA of the CDR3: TGTGCCAACAGCGGCAGGGATCGGGAAAAACTGTTTTTT. Protein product: CANSGRDREKLFF.

This clonotype was recorded many times. Here the CDR3 DNA reads TGCAGCGTTCATCTCTCGTCGGCAGGGGTTAATGAGCAGTTCTTC. Amino acid sequence: CSVHLSSAGVNEQFF. The chain links TRBV29-1 to TRBJ2-1; D perhaps matches TRBD1 (6 bases). The CDR3 loop spans 15 amino acids. Germline lookup yields CDR1 SQVTM and CDR2 ANQGSEA. V lost 5 bases to trimming and J lost 7 bases, with 21 bases between them.

This clonotype showed up many times. V gene TRBV4-1 combines with J gene TRBJ1-5; D gene unclear. V was pared by 0 bases and J by 4 bases, with 10 bases between. Germline V gene data show CDR1 as MGHRA and CDR2 as YSYEKL. This CDR3 comprises 15 residues. CDR3 residues: CASSQEGTGNQPQHF. The CDR3 nucleotides are TGCGCCAGCAGCCAAGAGGGTACGGGGAATCAGCCCCAGCATTTT.

The chain combines TRBV9 with TRBJ2-5, with a weak D call TRBD2 (5 bases). The CDR3 is 14 residues long. V shed 3 bases and J shed 0 bases, with 9 bases lying between them. Germline V gene sequence: CDR1 SGDLS, CDR2 YYNGEE. Here the CDR3 reads CASSEDWDQETQYF. The DNA for the CDR3 is TGTGCCAGCAGCGAGGACTGGGACCAAGAGACCCAGTACTTC.

This clonotype has a count of ten or more. This chain links TRBV4-3 with TRBJ2-7; D is unresolved. The CDR3 totals 14 residues. Trimming shortened V by 0 bases and J by 2 bases, and 8 bases separated the two germline ends. Per the germline V gene, CDR1 is LGHNA and CDR2 is YSLEER. This CDR3 reads CASSQDRVTYEQYF. CDR3 nucleotides: TGCGCCAGCAGCCAAGATAGGGTGACCTACGAGCAGTACTTC.

There are many counts of this clonotype. The genes are TRBV2 and TRBJ1-4; the D is unclear. Germline CDR1 is SNHLY and CDR2 is FYNNEI. Deletions cut 10 bases from V and 8 bases from J, with 17 bases between. The CDR3 runs to 13 residues. For the CDR3, the DNA is TGTGCCACCAAAGCCCCGGCGGAGGAAAAACTGTTTTTT. Amino acid sequence: CATKAPAEEKLFF.

The chain combines TRBV7-8 with TRBJ1-6; 9 bases are shared with TRBD1. Trimming cost V 3 bases and J 0 bases; bases outside gene matches: 9. The CDR3 totals 19 residues. Germline CDR1 SGHVS, CDR2 FQNEAQ. CDR3 DNA: TGTGCCAGCAGCTTGACGACTGGACAGGGGAGCTCCTATAATTCACCCCTCCACTTT. Amino acids: CASSLTTGQGSSYNSPLHF.

The sample holds many counts of this clonotype. The rearrangement links TRBV29-1 to TRBJ2-7; D is unresolved. Germline V gene lookup returns CDR1 SQVTM and CDR2 ANQGSEA. CDR3 length: 12 residues. Trimming cost V 5 bases and J 0 bases, with 8 bases left between them. The CDR3 reads CSVFGVSYEQYF. CDR3 DNA sequence: TGCAGCGTTTTCGGTGTCTCCTACGAGCAGTACTTC.

This clonotype was recorded at least ten times. The junction does not match germline at one end; this may be a read error. The J gene is TRBJ2-3, the V gene TRBV12-3 or TRBV12-4; TRBD2 agrees at 9 bases. This CDR3 is built from 14 residues. CDR3 amino acids: CVSRRTSGTDTQYF. Here the CDR3 DNA reads TGTGTCAGCAGGAGGACTAGCGGCACAGATACGCAGTATTTT.

This clonotype was counted ten times or more. The chain links TRBV20-1 to TRBJ2-7; 13 bases align to TRBD2. Trimming at V came to 7 bases and at J to 8 bases, leaving 5 bases not matched to a gene. The V gene's germline CDR1 is DFQATT and CDR2 SNEGSKA (reference sequence). CDR3 length: 12 residues. For the CDR3, the DNA is TGCAGTGTAGGGACTAGCGGGATAAAGCAGTACTTC. Amino acids: CSVGTSGIKQYF.

In the case of this clonotype: This sequence is one base from a far larger clone and is likely a read error. The V call is TRBV11-3, the J call TRBJ2-5; TRBD1 matches 10 bases. Looked up from germline, CDR1 is SGHNT and CDR2 is YENEEA. The V and J ends lost 6 bases and 11 bases, in that order; junction bases with no gene match: 12. CDR3 length: 14 residues. The CDR3 reads CASSETGQGDEQYF. For the CDR3, the DNA is TGTGCCAGCAGTGAGACAGGACAGGGGGATGAGCAGTACTTC.

This clonotype was detected a few times. This chain uses TRBV14 with TRBJ2-1; D tentatively fits TRBD1 or TRBD2 (5 bases each). Trimming removed 1 base from V and 9 bases from J, with 16 bases in between. The CDR3 sequence is 15 residues long. Germline V gives CDR1 SGHDN, CDR2 FVKESK. CDR3 sequence reads: CASSQGGSYPREQFF. For the CDR3, the DNA is TGTGCCAGCAGCCAAGGGGGGAGTTACCCCCGTGAGCAGTTCTTC.

At least ten counts were recorded for this clonotype. The V gene is TRBV6-1, the J gene TRBJ2-5; TRBD2 aligns across 7 bases. CDR3 size: 17 residues. Germline V lookup: CDR1 MNHNS, CDR2 SASEGT. Germline trimming cut 1 base from V and 5 bases from J; bases unmatched to any gene: 13. This CDR3 reads CASSEVGLAGVGETQYF. Written as DNA, the CDR3 is TGTGCCAGCAGTGAAGTCGGACTTGCGGGAGTAGGGGAGACCCAGTACTTC.

The table lists this clonotype with many counts. The chain joins TRBV10-3 to TRBJ2-7; D may be TRBD2 (6 bases). Trimming left V 6 bases short and J 0 bases short, with 18 bases between. This CDR3 is built from 16 residues. CDR1 ENHRY and CDR2 SYGVKD come from the germline V gene. CDR3 in DNA: TGTGCCATCAGCGCTATCGCCGGGGGAAGCTCCTACGAGCAGTACTTC. Translating gives CAISAIAGGSSYEQYF.

In this sample, this clonotype turned up many times. The chain employs TRBV6-6 and TRBJ1-1; unclear D gene. Trimming shortened V by 0 bases and J by 1 base, and 12 bases separated the two germline ends. The CDR3 extends over 16 amino acids. Germline CDR1 reads MNHNY; CDR2 reads SVGAGI (reference sequence). The CDR3, as DNA: TGTGCCAGCAGTTACTCGAGAGGGTCCTCGAACACTGAAGCTTTCTTT. This codes for CASSYSRGSSNTEAFF.

Of note for this clonotype: It differs at one base from a far larger clone, so likely a read error. The V and J genes are TRBV4-2 and TRBJ2-1; TRBD2 might be the D (6 bases). This CDR3 contains 14 residues. The V gene lost 1 base and the J gene lost 5 bases, with 9 bases spanning the gap. Germline loops: CDR1 LGHNA, CDR2 YNFKEQ. CDR3 DNA: TGTGCCAGCAGCCAAGCGGGACTTCACAATGAGCAGTTCTTC. It specifies CASSQAGLHNEQFF.

The sample holds many counts of this clonotype. The V call is TRBV12-3 or TRBV12-4, the J call TRBJ2-7; D is tentatively TRBD1 or TRBD2 (5 bases each). CDR3 size: 14 residues. Trimming stripped 5 bases from V and 3 bases from J, with 14 bases between. The CDR3, as DNA: TGTGCCAGCAGTCCAACAGGAGGCCTCTACGAGCAGTACTTC. It is translated as CASSPTGGLYEQYF.

This clonotype has more than one count but fewer than ten. The V gene is TRBV30, the J gene TRBJ2-7; D unresolved. Looked up from germline, CDR1 is GTSNPN and CDR2 is SVGIG (reference sequence). This CDR3 is 13 amino acids long. V dropped 3 bases and J dropped 9 bases, with 18 bases sitting between them. CDR3 protein: CAWSPDTIRGQYF. The DNA for the CDR3 is TGTGCCTGGAGCCCAGACACGATTCGAGGGCAGTACTTC.

Turning to this clonotype: This probably arose from a read error, given a far larger clone one base away. The chain couples TRBV10-3 to TRBJ2-1; D tentatively reads TRBD1 or TRBD2 (5 bases each). The ends were cut back, 2 bases at V and 13 bases at J, with 15 bases in the middle. The length of the CDR3 is 13 residues. Germline CDR1 ENHRY, CDR2 SYGVKD. The CDR3: CAISEGGTETQFF. The CDR3 region has the DNA TGTGCCATCAGTGAGGGGGGAACGGAGACCCAGTTCTTC.